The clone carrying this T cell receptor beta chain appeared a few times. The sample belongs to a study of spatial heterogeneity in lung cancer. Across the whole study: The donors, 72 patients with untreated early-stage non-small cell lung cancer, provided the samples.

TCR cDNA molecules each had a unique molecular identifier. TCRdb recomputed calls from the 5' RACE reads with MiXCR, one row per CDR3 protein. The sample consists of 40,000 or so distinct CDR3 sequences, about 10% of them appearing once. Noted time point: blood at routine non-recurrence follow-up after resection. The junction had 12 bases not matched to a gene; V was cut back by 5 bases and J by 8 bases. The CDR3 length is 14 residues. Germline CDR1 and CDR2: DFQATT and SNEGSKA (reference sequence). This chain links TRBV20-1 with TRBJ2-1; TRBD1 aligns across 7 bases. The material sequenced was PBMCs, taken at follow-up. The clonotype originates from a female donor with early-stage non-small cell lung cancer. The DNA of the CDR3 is TGCAGTGCTCGGGACAGTCTTTGGAATCATGAGCAGTTCTTC. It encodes CSARDSLWNHEQFF.